This T cell receptor beta chain was identified in a study of PD-1 blockade in classical Hodgkin lymphoma. Study-level findings and limits: Nothing has yet pinned down what causes the repertoire differences, possibly disease activity or prior therapy. TCR diversity rose significantly by C4D1 in CD4+ but not CD8+ cells. Patients starting nivolumab under 1 year after ASCT were excluded. Prior to therapy, complete responders displayed diversity much like that of newly diagnosed patients.

The CDR3 has 17 amino acids. Germline values: CDR1 KGHSH, CDR2 LQKENI. V lost 8 bases and J lost 1; bases outside the gene matches: 10. Remarks on this clone: The antigen is not known.

Assay used: immunoSEQ multiplex PCR; TCRdb lists only in-frame clones, some missing. The repertoire consists of 23,000 or so clones, with roughly 80% occurring once and the leading ten covering about a fifth. As to time point: cycle 4 day 1 (C4D1), after less than 7 weeks of nivolumab. In every patient, relapse followed autologous stem cell transplantation, while exposure to brentuximab vedotin differed. The sample was peripheral blood mononuclear cells (PBMCs), taken before the fourth cycle of nivolumab. The chain couples TRBV18 to TRBJ2-6; 8 nucleotides align to TRBD2. The TCR comes from a human donor with classical Hodgkin lymphoma. CDR3 region: CASTIPRGGSGANVLTF. The CDR3 nucleotides are TGTGCCAGCACAATACCCCGGGGGGGGTCTGGGGCCAACGTCCTGACTTTC.